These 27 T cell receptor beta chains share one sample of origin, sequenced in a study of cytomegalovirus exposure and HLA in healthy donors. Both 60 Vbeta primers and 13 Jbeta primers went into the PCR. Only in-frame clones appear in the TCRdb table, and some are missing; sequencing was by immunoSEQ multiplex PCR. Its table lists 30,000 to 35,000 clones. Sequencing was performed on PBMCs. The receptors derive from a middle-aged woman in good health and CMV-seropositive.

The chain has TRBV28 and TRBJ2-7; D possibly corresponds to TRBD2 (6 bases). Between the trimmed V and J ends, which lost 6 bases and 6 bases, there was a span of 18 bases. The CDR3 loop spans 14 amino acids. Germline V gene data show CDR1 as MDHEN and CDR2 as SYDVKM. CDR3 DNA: TGTGCCAGCAGGACCCGTTGGTCCGGGGGCGAGCAGTACTTC. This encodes CASRTRWSGGEQYF.

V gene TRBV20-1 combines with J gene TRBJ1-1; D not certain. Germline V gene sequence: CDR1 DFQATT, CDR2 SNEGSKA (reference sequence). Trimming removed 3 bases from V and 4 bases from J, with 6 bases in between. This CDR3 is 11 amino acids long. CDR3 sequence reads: CSASVFTEAFF. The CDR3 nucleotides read TGCAGTGCTAGTGTCTTCACTGAAGCTTTCTTT.

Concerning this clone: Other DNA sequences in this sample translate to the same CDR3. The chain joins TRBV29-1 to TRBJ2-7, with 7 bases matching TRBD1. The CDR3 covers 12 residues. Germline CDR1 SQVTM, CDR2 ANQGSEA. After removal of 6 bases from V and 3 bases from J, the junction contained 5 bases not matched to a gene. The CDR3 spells CSVSRGIYEQYF. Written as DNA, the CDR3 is TGCAGCGTATCCAGGGGGATCTACGAGCAGTACTTC.

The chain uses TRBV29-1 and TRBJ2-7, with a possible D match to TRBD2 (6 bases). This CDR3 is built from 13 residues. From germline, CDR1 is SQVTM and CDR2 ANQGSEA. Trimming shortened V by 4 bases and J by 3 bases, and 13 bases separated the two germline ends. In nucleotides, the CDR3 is TGCAGCGTTGGGGACGGGAGAATCTACGAGCAGTACTTC. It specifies CSVGDGRIYEQYF.

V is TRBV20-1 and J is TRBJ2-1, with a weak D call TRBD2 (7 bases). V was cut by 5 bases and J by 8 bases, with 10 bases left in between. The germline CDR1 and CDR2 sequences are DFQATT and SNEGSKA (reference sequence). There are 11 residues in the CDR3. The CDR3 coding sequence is TGCAGTGCTGGGGGGGCTTATGAGCAGTTCTTC. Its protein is CSAGGAYEQFF.

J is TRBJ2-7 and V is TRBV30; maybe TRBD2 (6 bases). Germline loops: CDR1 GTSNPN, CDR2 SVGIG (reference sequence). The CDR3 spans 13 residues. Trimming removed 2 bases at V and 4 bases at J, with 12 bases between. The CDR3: CAWSFAGPYEQYF. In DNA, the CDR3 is TGTGCCTGGAGTTTCGCGGGACCGTACGAGCAGTACTTC.

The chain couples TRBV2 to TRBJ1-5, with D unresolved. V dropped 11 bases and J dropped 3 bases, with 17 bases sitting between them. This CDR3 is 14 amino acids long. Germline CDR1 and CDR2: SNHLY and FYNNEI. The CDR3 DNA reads TGTGCCTGTGAACTGGTAAAGCTCAATCAGCCCCAGCATTTT. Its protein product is CACELVKLNQPQHF.

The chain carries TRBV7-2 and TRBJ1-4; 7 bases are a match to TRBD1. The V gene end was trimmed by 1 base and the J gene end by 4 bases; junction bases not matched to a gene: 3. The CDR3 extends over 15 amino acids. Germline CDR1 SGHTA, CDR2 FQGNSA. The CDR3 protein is CASSLVGDSNEKLFF. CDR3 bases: TGTGCCAGCAGCTTAGTTGGGGACAGTAATGAAAAACTGTTTTTT.

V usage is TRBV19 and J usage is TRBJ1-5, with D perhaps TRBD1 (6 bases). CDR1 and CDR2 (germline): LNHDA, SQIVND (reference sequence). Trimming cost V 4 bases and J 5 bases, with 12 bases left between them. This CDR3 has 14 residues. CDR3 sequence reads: CASSTTGYHQPQHF. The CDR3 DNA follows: TGTGCCAGTAGTACTACAGGGTACCATCAGCCCCAGCATTTT. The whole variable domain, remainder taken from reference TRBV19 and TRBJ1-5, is DGGITQSPKYLFRKEGQNVTLSCEQNLNHDAMYWYRQDPGQGLRLIYYSQIVNDFQKGDIAEGYSVSREKKESFPLTVTSAQKNPTAFYLCASSTTGYHQPQHFGDGTRLSIL.

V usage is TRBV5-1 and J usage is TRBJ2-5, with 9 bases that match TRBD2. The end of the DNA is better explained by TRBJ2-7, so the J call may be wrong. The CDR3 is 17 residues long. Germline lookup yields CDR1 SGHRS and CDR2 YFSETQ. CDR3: CASSSGGLAGSSYEQYF. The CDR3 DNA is TGCGCCAGCAGCTCCGGGGGCCTAGCGGGAAGCTCCTACGAGCAGTACTTC.

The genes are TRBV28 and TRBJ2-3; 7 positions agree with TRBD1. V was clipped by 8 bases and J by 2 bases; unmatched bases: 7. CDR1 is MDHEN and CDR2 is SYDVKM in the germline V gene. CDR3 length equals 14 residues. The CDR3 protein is CASCRDRATDTQYF. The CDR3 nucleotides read TGTGCCAGCTGTCGAGACAGGGCCACAGATACGCAGTATTTT. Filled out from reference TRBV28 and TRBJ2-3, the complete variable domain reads DVKVTQSSRYLVKRTGEKVFLECVQDMDHENMFWYRQDPGLGLRLIYFSYDVKMKEKGDIPEGYSVSREKKERFSLILESASTNQTSMYLCASCRDRATDTQYFGPGTRLTVL.

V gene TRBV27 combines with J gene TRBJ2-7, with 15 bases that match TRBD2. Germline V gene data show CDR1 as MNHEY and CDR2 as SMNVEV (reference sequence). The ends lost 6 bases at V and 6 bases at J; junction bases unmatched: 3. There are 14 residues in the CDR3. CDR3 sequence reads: CASSQGLAGGEQYF. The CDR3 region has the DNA TGTGCCAGCAGCCAGGGACTAGCGGGAGGCGAGCAGTACTTC.

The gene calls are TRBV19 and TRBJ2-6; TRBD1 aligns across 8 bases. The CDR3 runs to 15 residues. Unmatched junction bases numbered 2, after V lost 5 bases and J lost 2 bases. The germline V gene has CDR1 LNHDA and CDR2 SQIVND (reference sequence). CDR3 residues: CASSWTGPGANVLTF. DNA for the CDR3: TGTGCCAGTAGTTGGACAGGGCCTGGGGCCAACGTCCTGACTTTC. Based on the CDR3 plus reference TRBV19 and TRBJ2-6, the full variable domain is DGGITQSPKYLFRKEGQNVTLSCEQNLNHDAMYWYRQDPGQGLRLIYYSQIVNDFQKGDIAEGYSVSREKKESFPLTVTSAQKNPTAFYLCASSWTGPGANVLTFGAGSRLTVL.

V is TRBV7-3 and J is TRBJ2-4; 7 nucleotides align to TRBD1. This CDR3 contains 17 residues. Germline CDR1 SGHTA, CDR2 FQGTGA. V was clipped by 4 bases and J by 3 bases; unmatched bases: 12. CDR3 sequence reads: CASSSTGWQGDKNIQYF. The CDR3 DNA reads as TGTGCCAGCAGCTCAACTGGGTGGCAGGGGGACAAAAACATTCAGTACTTC.

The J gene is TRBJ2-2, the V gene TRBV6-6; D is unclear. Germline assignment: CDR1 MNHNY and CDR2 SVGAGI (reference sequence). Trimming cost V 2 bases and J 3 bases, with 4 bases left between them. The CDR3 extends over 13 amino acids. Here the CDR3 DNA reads TGTGCCAGCAGTTACCAGGACACCGGGGAGCTGTTTTTT. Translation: CASSYQDTGELFF.

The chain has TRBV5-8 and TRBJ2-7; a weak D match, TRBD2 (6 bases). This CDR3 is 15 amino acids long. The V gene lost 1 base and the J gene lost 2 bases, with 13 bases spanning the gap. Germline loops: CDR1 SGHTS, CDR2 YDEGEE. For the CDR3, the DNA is TGTGCCAGCAGCTTGTTTTACGGGAGCGCCTACGAGCAGTACTTC. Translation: CASSLFYGSAYEQYF.

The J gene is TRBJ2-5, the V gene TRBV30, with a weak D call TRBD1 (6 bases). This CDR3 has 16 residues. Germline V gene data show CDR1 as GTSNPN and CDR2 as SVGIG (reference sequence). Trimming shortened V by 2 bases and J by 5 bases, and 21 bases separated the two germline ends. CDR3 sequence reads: CAWSPQGVGTVETQYF. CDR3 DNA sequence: TGTGCCTGGAGTCCACAGGGTGTGGGGACGGTCGAGACCCAGTACTTC.

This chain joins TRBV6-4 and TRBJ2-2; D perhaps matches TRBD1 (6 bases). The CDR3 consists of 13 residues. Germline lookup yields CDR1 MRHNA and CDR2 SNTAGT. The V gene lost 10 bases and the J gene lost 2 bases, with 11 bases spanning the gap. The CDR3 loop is CATEDRNTGELFF. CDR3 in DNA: TGTGCCACCGAGGACAGAAACACCGGGGAGCTGTTTTTT.

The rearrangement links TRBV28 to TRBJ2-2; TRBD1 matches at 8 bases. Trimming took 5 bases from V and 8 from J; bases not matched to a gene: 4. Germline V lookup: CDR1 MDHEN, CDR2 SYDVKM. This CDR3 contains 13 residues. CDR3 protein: CASSLRGRGELFF. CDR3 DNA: TGTGCCAGCAGTCTCAGGGGGCGAGGGGAGCTGTTTTTT.

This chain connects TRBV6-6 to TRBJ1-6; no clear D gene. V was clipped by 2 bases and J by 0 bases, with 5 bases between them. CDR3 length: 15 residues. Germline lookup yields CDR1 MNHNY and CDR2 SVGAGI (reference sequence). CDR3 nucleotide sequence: TGTGCCAGCAGTTACGAGAGCTCCTATAATTCACCCCTCCACTTT. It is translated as CASSYESSYNSPLHF.

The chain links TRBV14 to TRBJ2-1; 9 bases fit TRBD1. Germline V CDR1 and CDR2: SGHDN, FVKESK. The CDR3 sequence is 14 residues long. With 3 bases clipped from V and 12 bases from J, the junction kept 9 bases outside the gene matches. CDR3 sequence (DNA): TGTGCCAGCAGCCAGGACAGGGGCGAAAGTGGGCAGTTCTTC. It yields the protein CASSQDRGESGQFF.

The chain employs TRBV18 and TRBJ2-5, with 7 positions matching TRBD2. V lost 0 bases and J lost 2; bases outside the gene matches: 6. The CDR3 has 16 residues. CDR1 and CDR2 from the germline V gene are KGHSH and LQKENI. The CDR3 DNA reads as TGTGCCAGCTCACCACCTTGGGCGGGAGCGCAAGAGACCCAGTACTTC. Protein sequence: CASSPPWAGAQETQYF.

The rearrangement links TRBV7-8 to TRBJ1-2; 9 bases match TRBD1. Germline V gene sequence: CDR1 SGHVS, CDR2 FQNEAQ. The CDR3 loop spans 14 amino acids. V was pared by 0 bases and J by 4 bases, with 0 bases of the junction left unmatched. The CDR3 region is CASSLAGQGYGYTF. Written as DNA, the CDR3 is TGTGCCAGCAGCTTAGCGGGACAGGGCTATGGCTACACCTTC.

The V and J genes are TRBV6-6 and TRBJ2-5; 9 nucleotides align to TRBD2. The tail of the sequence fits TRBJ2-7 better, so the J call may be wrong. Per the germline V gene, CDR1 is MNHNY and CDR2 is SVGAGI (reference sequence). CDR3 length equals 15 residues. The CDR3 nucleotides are TGTGCCAGCAGTTACACGGCGGGAGGGGAATACGAGCAGTACTTC. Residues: CASSYTAGGEYEQYF.

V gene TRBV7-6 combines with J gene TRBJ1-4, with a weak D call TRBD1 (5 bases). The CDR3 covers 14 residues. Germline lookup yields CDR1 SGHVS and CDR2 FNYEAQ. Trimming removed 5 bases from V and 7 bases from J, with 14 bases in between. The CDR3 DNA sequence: TGTGCCAGCAGCCCACAGGCTTTCGTTGAAAAACTGTTTTTT. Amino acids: CASSPQAFVEKLFF.

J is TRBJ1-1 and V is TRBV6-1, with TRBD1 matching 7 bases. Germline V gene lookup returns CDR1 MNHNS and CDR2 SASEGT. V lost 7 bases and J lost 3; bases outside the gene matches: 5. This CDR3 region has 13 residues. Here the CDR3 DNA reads TGTGCCAGCAAGGCCGACAGGGACACTGAAGCTTTCTTT. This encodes CASKADRDTEAFF.

CDR3 residues: CASSARIGLANVETQYF. The DNA for the CDR3 is TGTGCCAGCAGTGCCCGAATCGGACTAGCAAATGTAGAGACCCAGTACTTC. V usage is TRBV6-1 and J usage is TRBJ2-5; 8 bases align to TRBD2. The junction had 14 bases not matched to a gene; V was cut back by 4 bases and J by 4 bases. The CDR3 runs 17 residues. The germline CDR1 and CDR2 sequences are MNHNS and SASEGT.